The rows below give T cell receptor beta chains drawn from one sample of a study of blood T cell repertoires in COVID-19. Repertoires were generated with immunoSEQ multiplex PCR, while TCRdb's copy carries only in-frame clones and drops some. The sample holds over 250,000 clones; over 75% are singletons and the top ten take roughly 1.1%. The sample was PBMCs or T cells enriched from blood (not recorded which). These receptors all stem from a woman aged 30 to 39 who had recovered from COVID-19. Each CDR3 is given with its conserved first and last residue. D genes are given only for firm matches. Expanded clones are given a class, and other clones once, few, many or no size at all.

size: -; V: TRBV9; D: -; J: TRBJ2-5; length: 13; DNA: TGTGCCAGCAGCGTAGAATTGAGAGAGACCCAGTACTTC; CDR3: CASSVELRETQYF
size: few; V: TRBV28; D: -; J: TRBJ1-2; length: 13; DNA: TGTGCCAGCAGGTCGACAGCGATCTATGGCTACACCTTC; CDR3: CASRSTAIYGYTF
size: -; V: TRBV6-2/TRBV6-3; D: -; J: TRBJ1-1; length: 17; DNA: TGTGCCAGCAGTTACCAAAAAGGACAGCTTATGAACACTGAAGCTTTCTTT; CDR3: CASSYQKGQLMNTEAFF
size: -; V: TRBV15; D: -; J: TRBJ2-7; length: 15; DNA: TGTGCCACCAGCAGGGCAGGACAGACGACCTACGAGCAGTACTTC; CDR3: CATSRAGQTTYEQYF
size: -; V: TRBV19; D: TRBD2; J: TRBJ2-7; length: 14; DNA: TGTGCCAGTAGGATTACTAGCGGTTCCTACGAGCAGTACTTC; CDR3: CASRITSGSYEQYF
size: -; V: TRBV24-1; D: -; J: TRBJ2-3; length: 13; DNA: TGTGCCACCAGTGTGAGCGCCCAGGGTACGCAGTATTTT; CDR3: CATSVSAQGTQYF
size: -; V: TRBV24-1; D: TRBD1; J: TRBJ1-1; length: 15; DNA: TGTGCCACCAGTGATGAAGGACAGGGAGGCACTGAAGCTTTCTTT; CDR3: CATSDEGQGGTEAFF
size: -; V: TRBV21-1; D: -; J: TRBJ1-1; length: 15; DNA: TGTGCCAGCAGCGTCCGGGACAGATTGAACACTGAAGCTTTCTTT; CDR3: CASSVRDRLNTEAFF
size: -; V: TRBV2; D: TRBD2; J: TRBJ2-5; length: 17; DNA: TGTGCCAGCAGTGATAGCGGGGGCCCTTTCTGGAAAGAGACCCAGTACTTC; CDR3: CASSDSGGPFWKETQYF
size: -; V: TRBV7-2; D: -; J: TRBJ2-5; length: 14; DNA: TGTGCCAGCAGCTTAGACAGGGGGGGACAGACCCAGTACTTC; CDR3: CASSLDRGGQTQYF
size: -; V: TRBV12-5; D: -; J: TRBJ2-1; length: 12; DNA: TGTGCTAGTGGTTTGGTGGGAGCTGAGCAGTTCTTC; CDR3: CASGLVGAEQFF
size: -; V: TRBV9; D: TRBD1; J: TRBJ1-1; length: 14; DNA: TGTGCCAGCAGCACTCACAGGGGAAACACTGAAGCTTTCTTT; CDR3: CASSTHRGNTEAFF
size: -; V: TRBV5-5; D: TRBD1; J: TRBJ1-1; length: 13; DNA: TGTGCCAGCAGCTTGTCTCTGGACAGGGAGGGAGTATTT; CDR3: CASSLSLDREGVF
size: once; V: TRBV2; D: TRBD1; J: TRBJ1-3; length: 16; DNA: TGTGCCAGCAGATCTACCGGGACAGGGTTTCGAAACACCATATATTTT; CDR3: CASRSTGTGFRNTIYF
size: -; V: TRBV3-1/TRBV3-2; D: -; J: TRBJ1-3; length: 17; DNA: TGTGCCAGCAGCACGGTACTCCAGGGGCAACGTGGAAACACCATATATTTT; CDR3: CASSTVLQGQRGNTIYF
size: -; V: TRBV18; D: TRBD1; J: TRBJ2-1; length: 17; DNA: TGTGCCAGCTCACTCAAATCCGGGACAGGGGCCTACAATGAGCAGTTCTTC; CDR3: CASSLKSGTGAYNEQFF
size: -; V: TRBV27; D: TRBD1; J: TRBJ2-7; length: 14; DNA: TGTGCCAGCAGTTGGGGTGGACAGGGTTTGGTGCAGTACTTC; CDR3: CASSWGGQGLVQYF
size: -; V: TRBV9; D: TRBD2; J: TRBJ2-3; length: 15; DNA: TGTGCCAGCGATCGTAGCGGGAGGGCGGGAGATACGCAGTATTTT; CDR3: CASDRSGRAGDTQYF
size: few; V: TRBV7-3; D: TRBD2; J: TRBJ2-1; length: 17; DNA: TGTGCCAGCAGCTTATCTTCGGGACTAGCGGGAGGCGATGAGCAGTTCTTC; CDR3: CASSLSSGLAGGDEQFF
size: -; V: TRBV25-1; D: TRBD1; J: TRBJ1-6; length: 16; DNA: TGTGCCAGCAGTCAAATAGGGACAGGGTATAATTCACCCCTCCACTTT; CDR3: CASSQIGTGYNSPLHF
size: -; V: TRBV24-1; D: TRBD1; J: TRBJ2-1; length: 15; DNA: TGTGCCACCAGTGACCGGACAGGGGGCAGGGATGAGCAGTTCTTC; CDR3: CATSDRTGGRDEQFF
size: -; V: TRBV7-9; D: -; J: TRBJ2-2; length: 13; DNA: TGTGCCAGCAGCCGCGGATTCACCGGGGAGCTGTTTTTT; CDR3: CASSRGFTGELFF
size: -; V: TRBV30; D: -; J: TRBJ2-2; length: 13; DNA: TGTGCCTGGAGGGTAACGGGAGTCGGGGAGCTGTTTTTT; CDR3: CAWRVTGVGELFF
size: -; V: TRBV6-2/TRBV6-3; D: -; J: TRBJ1-5; length: 17; DNA: TGTGCCAGCAGTCCGGGGGGAACAGGGAGGAAGAATCAGCCCCAGCATTTT; CDR3: CASSPGGTGRKNQPQHF
size: -; V: TRBV27; D: TRBD2; J: TRBJ2-1; length: 15; DNA: TGTGCCAGCAGAAGCTTCGCGGGAGGGTCCAATGAGCAGTTCTTC; CDR3: CASRSFAGGSNEQFF
size: -; V: TRBV27; D: -; J: TRBJ2-1; length: 16; DNA: TGTGCCAGCAGTTTATTTTTCGGAGACTATTACAATGAGCAGTTCTTC; CDR3: CASSLFFGDYYNEQFF
size: -; V: TRBV28; D: -; J: TRBJ2-7; length: 15; DNA: TGTGCCAGCAGTTTATCGGACAGCAGCTCCTACGAGCAGTACTTC; CDR3: CASSLSDSSSYEQYF
size: once; V: TRBV10-3; D: TRBD1; J: TRBJ2-7; length: 13; DNA: TGTGCCATCAGCCGGGACAGGGGTTACGAGCAGTACTTC; CDR3: CAISRDRGYEQYF
size: -; V: TRBV7-9; D: TRBD2; J: TRBJ2-3; length: 17; DNA: TGTGCCAGCAGCTTAGAGGGACTAGCGGGAGTTGCAGATACGCAGTATTTT; CDR3: CASSLEGLAGVADTQYF
size: -; V: TRBV29-1; D: TRBD1; J: TRBJ2-1; length: 13; DNA: TGCAGCGTTCTCGGGACAGGGGGAGGTGAGCAGTTCTTC; CDR3: CSVLGTGGGEQFF
size: -; V: TRBV28; D: TRBD2; J: TRBJ2-7; length: 16; DNA: TGTGCCAGCAGTTTGACTAGCGGCCGGATACTATACGAGCAGTACTTC; CDR3: CASSLTSGRILYEQYF
size: -; V: TRBV9; D: TRBD1; J: TRBJ1-1; length: 14; DNA: TGTGCCAGCAGCCAGGGACAGCAGAACACTGAAGCTTTCTTT; CDR3: CASSQGQQNTEAFF
size: once; V: TRBV7-2; D: TRBD1; J: TRBJ2-7; length: 15; DNA: TGTGCCAGCAGCTCGACAGGGACCTCCACCTACGAGCAGTACTTC; CDR3: CASSSTGTSTYEQYF
size: -; V: TRBV7-2; D: TRBD1; J: TRBJ1-6; length: 13; DNA: TGTGCCAGTGGATGGACAGGGCTCTCACCCCTCCACTTT; CDR3: CASGWTGLSPLHF
size: -; V: TRBV18; D: TRBD2; J: TRBJ2-1; length: 16; DNA: TGTGCCAGCTCACCACCTAGCGGGAGGGCCGTCAATGAGCAGTTCTTC; CDR3: CASSPPSGRAVNEQFF
size: -; V: TRBV3-1/TRBV3-2; D: -; J: TRBJ2-1; length: 14; DNA: TGTGCCAGCAGCCGCCGGGACTTCAACAATGAGCAGTTCTTC; CDR3: CASSRRDFNNEQFF
size: -; V: TRBV24-1; D: -; J: TRBJ1-2; length: 13; DNA: TGTGCCACCAGTGATTTTTTCGGCTATGGCTACACCTTC; CDR3: CATSDFFGYGYTF
size: -; V: TRBV5-4; D: TRBD1; J: TRBJ1-6; length: 16; DNA: TGTGCCAGCAGCTTGGGGTCCGGGACAGGAGGTTCACCCCTCCACTTT; CDR3: CASSLGSGTGGSPLHF
size: -; V: TRBV5-1; D: TRBD1; J: TRBJ1-1; length: 13; DNA: TGCGCCAGCAGCTTGACAGGGGCTACTGAAGCTTTCTTT; CDR3: CASSLTGATEAFF
size: -; V: TRBV19; D: -; J: TRBJ2-1; length: 16; DNA: TGTGCCAGTAGTATGGGTCAGGGGAGCTCCTACAATGAGCAGTTCTTC; CDR3: CASSMGQGSSYNEQFF
size: -; V: TRBV6-5; D: -; J: TRBJ2-5; length: 15; DNA: TGTGCTTTTCGAAGCGCCTTAAGACGCCAAGAGACCCAGTACTTC; CDR3: CAFRSALRRQETQYF